A single sample gave rise to the 24 T cell receptor beta chains below, sequenced in a study of T cells after yellow fever vaccination. Using its own MiXCR run on the 5' RACE reads, TCRdb lists one record per CDR3 protein. The sample includes hundreds of thousands of distinct CDR3 sequences, roughly 12% of them seen just once. The sequencing used PBMCs, collected on the day of the yellow fever booster vaccination. The origin of the receptors is a man aged 30 to 39 who received the YFV17D yellow fever vaccine.

This chain joins TRBV5-6 and TRBJ1-2, with D unresolved. Trimming stripped 5 bases from V and 4 bases from J, with 12 bases between. The CDR3 contains 13 residues. CDR1 is SGHDT, CDR2 YYEEEE, per germline. The CDR3 here is CASSRDPAYGYTF. In DNA form, the CDR3 reads TGTGCCAGCAGTCGTGACCCGGCCTATGGCTACACCTTC.

This clonotype was counted a few times. The V and J genes are TRBV20-1 and TRBJ2-7, with 7 bases fitting TRBD1. The J segment lost 0 bases and the V segment lost 6 bases, leaving 8 bases of the junction unmatched. CDR1 is DFQATT and CDR2 is SNEGSKA in the germline V gene (reference sequence). The length of the CDR3 is 14 residues. The DNA for the CDR3 is TGCAGTGCGTCGCAGGGGGTCCACTCCTACGAGCAGTACTTC. It translates to CSASQGVHSYEQYF.

The chain carries TRBV19 and TRBJ2-1; possibly TRBD2 for D (6 bases). CDR1 is LNHDA, CDR2 SQIVND, per germline (reference sequence). The CDR3 consists of 15 residues. V shed 4 bases and J shed 5 bases, with 15 bases lying between them. The CDR3 coding sequence is TGTGCCAGTAGTAACCGGGACTGGTCGAACAATGAGCAGTTCTTC. This gives the protein CASSNRDWSNNEQFF.

There are a few counts of this clonotype. The V and J genes are TRBV4-2 and TRBJ1-5; D call uncertain. CDR1 LGHNA and CDR2 YNFKEQ come from the germline V gene. V dropped 1 base and J dropped 2 bases, with 18 bases sitting between them. The CDR3 has 18 amino acids. The CDR3: CASSQALLGLGGNQPQHF. Here the CDR3 DNA reads TGTGCCAGCAGCCAAGCCCTCCTAGGCCTTGGGGGCAATCAGCCCCAGCATTTT.

The V and J genes are TRBV6-2 or TRBV6-3 and TRBJ2-4; D unresolved. V lost 4 bases and J lost 3, with 4 bases in between. CDR3 length: 12 amino acids. Germline lookup yields CDR1 MNHEY and CDR2 SVGEGT. CDR3 sequence reads: CASSSNKNIQYF. The CDR3 nucleotides read TGTGCCAGCAGTTCGAACAAAAACATTCAGTACTTC.

The chain is built from TRBV11-2 and TRBJ2-5; the D gene could be TRBD1 or TRBD2 (6 bases each). The CDR3 spans 21 residues. The ends were cut back, 2 bases at V and 0 bases at J, with 28 bases in the middle. Germline V gene sequence: CDR1 SGHAT, CDR2 FQNNGV. DNA of the CDR3: TGTGCCAGCAGCTTACTCGCCGCGGGACACTGGCCTCTCCCCAACCAAGAGACCCAGTACTTC. Its translation: CASSLLAAGHWPLPNQETQYF.

This clonotype was detected a few times. DNA of the CDR3: TGTGCCAGCAGCCATAGCGGGATAGGTATCTACGAGCAGTACTTC. Amino acid sequence: CASSHSGIGIYEQYF. V gene TRBV6-5 combines with J gene TRBJ2-7; 8 nucleotides align to TRBD2. V lost 6 bases, J lost 3 bases, and 10 bases stayed unmatched. Germline values: CDR1 MNHEY, CDR2 SVGAGI. The CDR3 sequence is 15 residues long.

There are a few counts of this clonotype. V usage is TRBV29-1 and J usage is TRBJ2-5; 11 bases map to TRBD1. Per the germline V gene, CDR1 is SQVTM and CDR2 is ANQGSEA. The CDR3 length is 16 residues. J gave up 5 bases and V 2 bases, and 10 bases lay outside the gene matches. The chain's CDR3 is CSVEPSTGDRGETQYF. DNA for the CDR3: TGCAGCGTTGAACCCTCAACCGGGGACAGGGGGGAGACCCAGTACTTC.

This clonotype was recorded a few times. V gene TRBV20-1 combines with J gene TRBJ2-7, with TRBD2 identical over 7 bases. In germline, CDR1 is DFQATT, CDR2 SNEGSKA (reference sequence). There are 13 residues in the CDR3. Trimming cost V 5 bases and J 2 bases; bases outside gene matches: 6. The CDR3 region has the DNA TGCAGTGCTCCCGGGACTATCCCCTACGAGCAGTACTTC. It is translated as CSAPGTIPYEQYF.

This clonotype was seen a few times. The V and J genes are TRBV6-1 and TRBJ2-1; 11 nucleotides align to TRBD2. The CDR3 covers 17 residues. V dropped 6 bases and J dropped 1; count of bases not matched to a gene: 8. Germline CDR1 MNHNS, CDR2 SASEGT. Here the CDR3 DNA reads TGTGCCAGCAGCGTACTAGCGGGAGACGGGTCCTACAATGAGCAGTTCTTC. This gives the protein CASSVLAGDGSYNEQFF.

The chain joins TRBV10-1 to TRBJ2-1; TRBD2 agrees at 7 bases. The CDR3 totals 14 residues. J was trimmed by 4 bases and V by 4 bases; bases with no gene match: 4. Germline V lookup: CDR1 WNHNN, CDR2 SYGVQD (reference sequence). CDR3 region: CASSGGGRYNEQFF. For the CDR3, the DNA is TGCGCCAGCAGTGGGGGGGGGAGGTACAATGAGCAGTTCTTC.

V usage is TRBV7-2 and J usage is TRBJ2-3; TRBD1 agrees at 9 bases. This CDR3 region has 15 residues. Unmatched junction bases numbered 5, after V lost 5 bases and J lost 2 bases. CDR1 and CDR2 (germline): SGHTA, FQGNSA. CDR3 loop: CASSRRTGDTDTQYF. In nucleotides, the CDR3 is TGTGCCAGCAGCCGCCGGACAGGGGACACAGATACGCAGTATTTT.

This clonotype showed up just a few times. CDR3 DNA: TGTGCCACCTACGCCGGGACAGGGAACTCTGGGGCCAACGTCCTGACTTTC. The encoded protein is CATYAGTGNSGANVLTF. This chain links TRBV19 with TRBJ2-6, with 9 nucleotides matching TRBD1. Germline loops: CDR1 LNHDA, CDR2 SQIVND (reference sequence). The V and J ends lost 10 bases and 0 bases, in that order; junction bases with no gene match: 10. The CDR3 runs to 17 residues. Full variable domain (rest looked up from reference TRBV19 and TRBJ2-6): DGGITQSPKYLFRKEGQNVTLSCEQNLNHDAMYWYRQDPGQGLRLIYYSQIVNDFQKGDIAEGYSVSREKKESFPLTVTSAQKNPTAFYLCATYAGTGNSGANVLTFGAGSRLTVL.

This clonotype was detected ten times or more. The chain employs TRBV18 and TRBJ2-3; D is uncertain. The V and J ends lost 1 base and 1 base respectively, with 0 bases between them. Germline V lookup: CDR1 KGHSH, CDR2 LQKENI. The CDR3 covers 12 residues. CDR3 nucleotide sequence: TGTGCCAGCTCACCACGCACAGATACGCAGTATTTT. Its translation is CASSPRTDTQYF.

This clonotype was detected only a few times. This chain joins TRBV7-3 and TRBJ2-3; D remains unclear. Trimming cost V 0 bases and J 4 bases, with 5 bases left between them. Germline lookup yields CDR1 SGHTA and CDR2 FQGTGA. This CDR3 has 13 amino acids. The CDR3 DNA follows: TGTGCCAGCAGCTTAACGCATCCAGATACGCAGTATTTT. Its protein product is CASSLTHPDTQYF.

This clonotype has just a few counts. CDR3 residues: CAISGEGEYGYTF. CDR3 sequence (DNA): TGTGCCATCAGTGGGGAAGGGGAGTATGGCTACACCTTC. The chain joins TRBV10-3 to TRBJ1-2, with TRBD1 as a possible D gene (5 bases). Germline V gene data show CDR1 as ENHRY and CDR2 as SYGVKD. V gave up 4 bases and J gave up 5 bases, with 11 bases separating them. The CDR3 is 13 residues long.

This clonotype was observed at least ten times. This chain connects TRBV20-1 to TRBJ2-7, with 10 bases lining up with TRBD2. This CDR3 has 18 amino acids. In germline, CDR1 is DFQATT, CDR2 SNEGSKA (reference sequence). The V gene end was trimmed by 3 bases and the J gene end by 0 bases; junction bases not matched to a gene: 14. The CDR3 reads CSASPIRSGGVSSYEQYF. The DNA for the CDR3 is TGCAGTGCTAGCCCCATCAGGAGCGGGGGGGTTAGCTCCTACGAGCAGTACTTC.

The chain carries TRBV29-1 and TRBJ2-7; TRBD1 is a possible D gene (5 bases). Germline-derived CDR1 and CDR2 are SQVTM and ANQGSEA. This CDR3 has 12 amino acids. Between the trimmed V and J ends, which lost 6 bases and 7 bases, there was a span of 16 bases. The CDR3 reads CSVHGQLGEQYF. CDR3 DNA: TGCAGCGTCCATGGACAACTCGGGGAGCAGTACTTC.

This clonotype was seen a handful of times. V and J are TRBV20-1 and TRBJ1-5; 9 bases map to TRBD1. The CDR3 totals 14 residues. The V gene end was trimmed by 5 bases and the J gene end by 4 bases; junction bases not matched to a gene: 6. Germline values: CDR1 DFQATT, CDR2 SNEGSKA (reference sequence). The DNA for the CDR3 is TGCAGTGCTCTCCGGGACAGGGTAAATCAGCCCCAGCATTTT. It encodes CSALRDRVNQPQHF.

In its sample, this clonotype was seen a few times. The V call is TRBV5-1, the J call TRBJ2-1; 12 bases map to TRBD2. This CDR3 comprises 17 residues. The trim removed 4 bases at V and 0 bases at J, leaving 5 bases unmatched. From germline, CDR1 is SGHRS and CDR2 YFSETQ. The CDR3 coding sequence is TGCGCCAGCAGCACGGGACTAGCGGGTCGCTCCTACAATGAGCAGTTCTTC. It yields the protein CASSTGLAGRSYNEQFF.

In its sample, this clonotype was seen a few times. The CDR3 region is CSISRTSGRWNEQFF. The CDR3 DNA follows: TGCAGCATTTCGAGGACTAGCGGGAGGTGGAATGAGCAGTTCTTC. The chain is built from TRBV29-1 and TRBJ2-1, with 14 bases lining up with TRBD2. V dropped 8 bases and J dropped 7; count of bases not matched to a gene: 10. The CDR3 covers 15 residues. Germline V gene sequence: CDR1 SQVTM, CDR2 ANQGSEA.

This rearrangement joins TRBV5-5 to TRBJ1-3; a weak D match, TRBD1 (5 bases). The CDR3 length is 15 residues. Trimming stripped 6 bases from V and 0 bases from J, with 13 bases between. Germline CDR1 and CDR2: SGHKS and YYEKEE (reference sequence). DNA for the CDR3: TGTGCCAGCACCAGGGACGGGAACTCTGGAAACACCATATATTTT. Amino acids: CASTRDGNSGNTIYF. The variable domain in full, completed from reference TRBV5-5 and TRBJ1-3, reads DAGVTQSPTHLIKTRGQQVTLRCSPISGHKSVSWYQQVLGQGPQFIFQYYEKEERGRGNFPDRFSARQFPNYSSELNVNALLLGDSALYLCASTRDGNSGNTIYFGEGSWLTVV.

There are a few counts of this clonotype. The rearrangement uses TRBV29-1 and TRBJ2-1, with 9 positions matching TRBD1. V shed 8 bases and J 3 bases; nucleotides not matched to a gene: 5. The germline V gene has CDR1 SQVTM and CDR2 ANQGSEA. This CDR3 has 13 residues. This CDR3 reads CSLRQGVYNEQFF. The CDR3 coding sequence is TGCAGCTTACGACAGGGGGTCTACAATGAGCAGTTCTTC.

This clonotype was counted only a few times. The V and J genes are TRBV27 and TRBJ2-1; 7 nucleotides align to TRBD2. This CDR3 is built from 17 residues. Germline V lookup: CDR1 MNHEY, CDR2 SMNVEV (reference sequence). After removal of 5 bases from V and 4 bases from J, the junction contained 14 bases not matched to a gene. The CDR3 protein is CASSPPLGQRGYNEQFF. Here the CDR3 DNA reads TGTGCCAGCAGTCCGCCCTTGGGGCAGCGGGGTTACAATGAGCAGTTCTTC.